A single T cell receptor beta chain is shown here with its context. This clonotype was observed at least ten times. Its antigen specificity is not known. There are no base qualities to consult, and no much larger clone falls within one base. The library was generated by 5' RACE. The sequencer was an Illumina HiSeq 2500. The second PCR ran for about 6 to 12 cycles and used a J-beta primer mix along with a sample-barcoded 5' primer. Each TCR beta cDNA molecule received a unique molecular identifier from a template-switch 5' adaptor carrying 12 random nucleotides. Each sample yielded at least 3 million CDR3-containing paired-end reads. All of the RNA was converted into first-strand cDNA using the Mint cDNA synthesis kit, with a TRBC-specific oligonucleotide serving as the primer. Following uracil-DNA glycosylase treatment, a first 18-cycle PCR with universal primers M1SS and BC2_uni_R was performed on all cDNA. From the authors' description of their analysis: Normalization of each sample was performed by random selection of 1 million high-quality reads, each carrying a distinct molecular identifier. Reads sharing molecular identifiers were discarded rather than binned into consensus sequences. MiTCR, with a Q25 quality threshold and the strictest error-elimination algorithm, was used for CDR3 identification, clonotype clustering and error correction. Lower-bound total TCR beta diversity was estimated with a nonparametric unseen species model using Euler transformation. TCRdb took the public reads, trimmed them with fastp at Q25, ran MiXCR for clone calling and kept in-frame beta chains. Here each entry gathers all rows of one CDR3 protein and keeps the most common genes and DNA. None of the V and J calls come from the authors' own analysis; TCRdb made them. The sample has just under 750,000 distinct CDR3 sequences on record, 20% to 25% of them singletons. The ten largest account for around 22% of the sample.

The sample is drawn from a study of blood T cells in healthy people across ages (dated by TCRdb to the mid-2010s). Study-wide context: In model experiments, template switching captured roughly one uniquely barcoded TCR beta cDNA molecule for every two T cells. The study measured age-related changes in TCR beta repertoire diversity using deep sequencing normalized with unique cDNA molecular identifiers. Donors of different ages were randomly distributed across sequencing lanes to avoid experimental bias. Using the same blood draw, the study looked at two additional independent replicas of 1 million unique cDNA reads for two donors, one aged 18 to 29 and the other aged 80 or older. The donors were split into four age groups: young (average 16 years), middle-aged (roughly 39), aged (about 56) and long-lived (approximately 89). General findings and caveats noted by the study authors: There was a strong correlation between observed TCR beta diversity and the percentage of naive T cells measured by flow cytometry. The long-lived group showed more naive CD4+ T cells, fewer expanded clones and increased TCR diversity than the aged group, suggesting age selection. As age increased, observed TCR beta diversity per million T cells dropped in a roughly linear way, and a significant reduction was already evident by age 40. Because profiling used bulk unsorted PBMCs, naive and antigen-experienced compartments could not be compared conclusively. The CMV infection status of donors was not known, potentially confounding age-related changes in expanded clonotypes. Estimates of total diversity based on one million sequenced T cells were regarded as lower bounds and as underestimates.

From the cysteine through the phenylalanine, the CDR3 covers 12 amino acids. Left in the record is the CDR3 DNA by itself, 36 bases read in frame from the first base. V drops 2 bases and J drops 6 bases, leaving 7 bases in between. The germline V gene encodes CDR1 SGHRS and CDR2 YFSETQ. The roughly 39 donors, aged about 6 to 100 years, were systemically healthy Caucasian individuals from Russia. Each donor gave around 9.9 milliliters of peripheral blood, collected into EDTA-treated Vacutainer tubes. Ficoll-Paque density-gradient centrifugation was used to isolate PBMCs, with at least 7 million per sample. Total RNA was extracted from PBMCs with Trizol reagent, with at least 5 micrograms obtained per sample. For every donor, an aliquot of PBMCs went through flow cytometry to measure the percentages of naive CD45RAhigh/CD27high T cells.

The sequence joins TRBV5-1 to TRBJ2-3; confidence is insufficient to name the D gene. The specimen was blood. The receptor was derived from a man between 65 and 85 years old in good health. The CDR3 protein is CASSFTRDTQYF. The nucleotide sequence is given as TGCGCCAGCAGCTTTACTCGGGATACGCAGTATTTT.